This T cell receptor beta chain was sequenced for a study of blood T cell repertoires in COVID-19. Study overall: Spain, Italy and the United States supplied samples that represented acute and convalescent COVID-19. PBMCs, B-cell-depleted T cells, or T cells provided the cDNA or gDNA that made up the material.

Per the original methods: Scientists estimated how many nucleated cells there were by amplifying reference gene primers. Clones were read by immunoSEQ multiplex PCR, and TCRdb kept only the in-frame ones, dropping some. V and J calls and clone size are copied from that table; D and trimming were computed from the DNA. The data contain 200,000 to 250,000 clones, approximately 80% of them seen just once; the ten biggest clones take up over 6%. Trimming pared 5 bases from V and 7 bases from J, leaving 14 bases between. The CDR3 extends over 13 amino acids. CDR1 and CDR2 (germline): SGHTA, FQGNSA. The sequenced material came from peripheral blood. The receptor was derived from a woman older than 75 with COVID-19, enrolled during active disease. The rearrangement links TRBV7-2 to TRBJ1-2, with a possible D match to TRBD1 (5 bases). The chain's CDR3 is CASSPRPDSGYTF. CDR3 sequence (DNA): TGTGCCAGCAGCCCAAGGCCCGACAGTGGCTACACCTTC.